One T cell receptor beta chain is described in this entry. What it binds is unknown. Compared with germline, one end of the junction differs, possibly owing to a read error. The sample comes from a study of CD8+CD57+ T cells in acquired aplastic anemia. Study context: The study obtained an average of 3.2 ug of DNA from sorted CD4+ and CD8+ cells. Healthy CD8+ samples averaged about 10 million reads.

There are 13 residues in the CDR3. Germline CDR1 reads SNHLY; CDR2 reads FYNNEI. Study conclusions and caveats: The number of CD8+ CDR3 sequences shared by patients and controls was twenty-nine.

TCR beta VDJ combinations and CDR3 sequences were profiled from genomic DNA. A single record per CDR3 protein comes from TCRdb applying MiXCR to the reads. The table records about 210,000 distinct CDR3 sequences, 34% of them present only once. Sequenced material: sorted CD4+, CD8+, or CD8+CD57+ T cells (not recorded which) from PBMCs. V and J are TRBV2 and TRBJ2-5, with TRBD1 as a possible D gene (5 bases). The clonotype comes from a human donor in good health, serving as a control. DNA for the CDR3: TGTGCCAGCAGTGGTTGCAGGGAAGAGATCCAGTACTTC. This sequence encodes CASSGCREEIQYF.